This TCR beta chain was observed in a study of breast tumors, draining lymph nodes, adjacent tissues. TCRdb re-analysed the multiplex PCR reads in MiXCR, keeping a single row per CDR3 protein. The table lists fewer than 200,000 distinct CDR3 sequences, 30% to 35% of them singletons. Breast cancer patients provided tissue from their axillary draining lymph nodes. Per germline, CDR1 GTSNPN and CDR2 SVGIG (reference sequence). J lost 3 bases, V lost 2 bases, and 3 bases had no gene match. CDR3 length: 13 residues. This clonotype was picked up many times. What it binds is not known. Overall study results and limits: Tumors had less TCR diversity than lymph nodes, more than nontumor tissue.

Sequenced input: axillary lymph node tissue. The clonotype comes from a female donor with breast cancer. Some clones in this sample may be carry-over from other donors' samples. The chain recombines TRBV30 with TRBJ2-5, with 7 bases aligning to TRBD2. The DNA of the CDR3 is TGTGCCTGGAGTACCGGGACTAAAGAGACCCAGTACTTC. Translation gives CAWSTGTKETQYF.